This T cell receptor (beta chain) emerged from a study of radiation and T cells in renal cell carcinoma (dated by TCRdb to the early 2020s). In terms of the full investigation: The samples were obtained from a clinical trial, where primary renal cell carcinomas were treated with 15 Gy stereotactic body radiation therapy and then removed by nephrectomy 4 weeks afterward. TCR beta sequencing covered 50 to 55 samples in total, comprising about 26 tumors and roughly 27 peripheral blood samples. Across all 55 or so samples, several million unique CDR3 nucleotide sequences encoding approximately 3,000,000 unique CDR3 amino acid sequences were identified.

Taken with the paper, the label for time point translates to: baseline pretreatment blood. The sample's treatment or condition label, decoded: 15 Gy SBRT to primary tumor, nephrectomy 4 weeks later. To track tumor-enriched clonotypes, serial peripheral blood was sampled from radiation-treated patients at baseline and at 2 weeks and 4 weeks after SBRT. Every patient's renal cell carcinoma showed clear cell pathology. Genomic DNA for TCR sequencing was prepared using the QIAamp DNA Blood Mini Kit (Qiagen). Samples were included in the analyses only if all quality control checks were passed. Only one count was recorded for this clone. What this receptor recognizes is not known. No base quality values were provided; no much bigger clone lies one nucleotide off. Points the paper makes about the study in general: In blood, the top tumor clonotypes increased from baseline to 2 weeks after radiation and then shrank by 4 weeks, which suggests a temporary expansion of tumor-resident clones. Because no pretreatment tumor biopsies were available, whether clonotypes were present in the tumor at baseline could not be determined. With a single-armed trial design, the study had no way to address how radiation dose or scheduling affects the TCR repertoire. Tracking of blood repertoire dynamics stopped at four to five weeks after treatment, with no follow-up past that point.

Trimming takes 0 bases off V and 13 bases off J; junction bases not matched to a gene: 25. Measured from the cysteine to the phenylalanine, the CDR3 is 20 residues long. CDR3 DNA is the only sequence kept; it has 60 bases, read in frame from the first base. The germline V gene gives CDR1 as SGHRS and CDR2 as YFSETQ. Following the manufacturer's recommendations, the immunoSEQ kit was used to generate TCR beta libraries from genomic DNA. For library preparation, a first multiplex PCR was performed with proprietary primers, followed by a second PCR in which unique barcodes were added, and bead cleanups were performed after each round. A kit-provided positive control reaction and a negative control reaction were included in every sample batch. The final libraries were assessed on an Agilent 4200 TapeStation D1000 ScreenTape, pooled by volume, and quantified by qPCR. Sequencing ran on an Illumina NextSeq500 with a MidOutput 150-cycle cartridge, using 156 Read1 and 15 Index1 cycles with kit custom primers. The pooled library was loaded at 0.8 to 1 pM, with a roughly 20% PhiX control spiked in. The published analysis was carried out like this. The vendor-processed data were analyzed in R, and a clonotype was defined as all T cells that share the same CDR3 nucleotide sequence. For clone abundance analyses, frequencies were normalized to the 10,000 most abundant clones in each sample. Public T cell clones, which averaged fewer than five per sample, were removed prior to analysis. Tumor-enriched clonotypes and baseline blood-enriched clonotypes were defined as those with an abundance difference of at least 32-fold between compartments. A beta-binomial differential abundance model was used to identify clonotypes that expanded or contracted between blood time points. Tumor-blood repertoire similarity was measured with the Baroni-Urbani and Buser coefficient, and group comparisons used two-tailed Wilcoxon tests in R. TCRdb provides this immuneACCESS table in a form limited to in-frame rearrangements. Some clones are lacking; in checked studies, under half of them reflect an unresolved V gene, and why the rest are absent is not known. The V and J calls and clone size are taken from that table; D and trimming were inferred from the DNA. The sample has about 49,000 clones on record, 75% to 85% of them singletons. The ten biggest clones cover around 31% of the sample.

This TCR came from a woman in her seventies with renal cell carcinoma. This sequence uses TRBV5-1 and TRBJ1-4, with 9 central nucleotides matching TRBD1. The sequencing here drew on blood, taken from a patient whose treatment included radiotherapy and nephrectomy. The nucleotide sequence reads TGCGCCAGCAGCTTGGGGGACGGTATTAGGGGACAGGGTCGAGAGAACGGACTGTTTTTT. Its amino acids are CASSLGDGIRGQGRENGLFF. This CDR3, with the reference TRBV5-1 and TRBJ1-4 proteins standing in past its ends, gives the full variable domain KAGVTQTPRYLIKTRGQQVTLSCSPISGHRSVSWYQQTPGQGLQFLFEYFSETQRNKGNFPGRFSGRQFSNSRSEMNVSTLELGDSALYLCASSLGDGIRGQGRENGLFFGSGTQLSVL.